The 4 T cell receptor beta chains in this list originate from one sample, sequenced in a study of graft-versus-host responses after intestinal transplantation. The table came from immunoSEQ multiplex PCR; TCRdb's copy has only in-frame clones and leaves some out. The sample has roughly 34,000 clones; roughly 94% are singletons. Which antigens these TCRs recognize remains unknown. Sequenced material: unstimulated CD4+ T cells sorted from spleen or lymph node cells, taken before transplant. Every receptor here comes from a human donor who was the organ donor for an intestinal transplant.

CDR3 in DNA: TGTGCCAGCAGCTCAGGGGGGACGGCCTACAATGAGCAGTTCTTC. Translation: CASSSGGTAYNEQFF. The chain joins TRBV7-2 to TRBJ2-1; perhaps TRBD1 as D (7 bases). Deletions cut 4 bases from V and 2 bases from J, with 12 bases between. The CDR3 runs 15 residues. Germline V gene sequence: CDR1 SGHTA, CDR2 FQGNSA.

The chain couples TRBV28 to TRBJ1-5, with D possibly TRBD1 on 6 matching bases. The germline gives CDR1 MDHEN, CDR2 SYDVKM. Trimming shortened V by 6 bases and J by 0 bases, and 12 bases separated the two germline ends. The CDR3 runs 15 residues. CDR3 in DNA: TGTGCCAGCAGCACGACAGGTCTTAGCAATCAGCCCCAGCATTTT. Translating it yields CASSTTGLSNQPQHF.

The chain has TRBV4-2 and TRBJ2-3; 7 nucleotides agree with TRBD2. CDR3 size: 14 residues. Germline loops: CDR1 LGHNA, CDR2 YNFKEQ. J gave up 7 bases and V 3 bases, and 7 bases lay outside the gene matches. The CDR3 coding sequence is TGTGCCAGCAGCCAGCGTGGGGAGGGGCATACGCAGTATTTT. Its translation is CASSQRGEGHTQYF.

This chain uses TRBV7-6 with TRBJ1-5; D uncertain. Germline V gives CDR1 SGHVS, CDR2 FNYEAQ. The CDR3 consists of 13 residues. Trimming took 1 base from V and 5 from J, leaving 6 bases between them. The CDR3 protein is CASSLGSDQPQHF. The CDR3 DNA follows: TGTGCCAGCAGCTTAGGGAGTGATCAGCCCCAGCATTTT.